This is a list of T cell receptor beta chains from one sample in a study of brain T cells in children with intractable seizures. Using immunoSEQ multiplex PCR, the repertoire was profiled, and TCRdb retains in-frame clones only, with some absent. In the table there are 300,000 to 400,000 clones, about 93% of which are singletons. Sample: peripheral blood, taken approximately 5 months after surgery. All receptors derive from a boy under three years old with tuberous sclerosis and intractable seizures. Each CDR3 is given with its conserved first and last residue.

v_call cdr3_aa
TRBV4-2 CASSQGVQAINYGYTF
TRBV5-4 CASSFGTTRGYEQYF
TRBV19 CASSRDSRPHTDTQYF
TRBV29-1 CSVWERIGVGAYEQYF
TRBV7-3 CASSIGTSGIYNEQFF
TRBV7-3 CASSQGHQETQYF
TRBV6-4 CASSDGLPKSSGNTIYF
TRBV10-1 CASSEWTGGYNEQFF
TRBV19 CASSTLAGEQFF
TRBV12-5 CASGLVPPEAQSQETQYF
TRBV4-2 CASSQDKGLAGGGTYNEQFF
TRBV11-2 CASSLMPSPGTGDYEQYF
TRBV27 CASRDRDGTEAFF
TRBV7-2 CASREQGQGTEAFF
TRBV28 CASSQSGGWGQYF
TRBV5-4 CASPGRTGGGQPQHF
TRBV10-3 CAIRRAGQGGWGTEAFF
TRBV6-6 CASKKIAGTGYHEQYF
TRBV10-3 CATTGGMNTEAFF
TRBV7-3 CASRQGGERYNEQFF
TRBV6-5 CASSNSPDTQYF
TRBV6-6 CASSYSMGGTEAFF
TRBV5-4 CASSRTSGFTDTQYF
TRBV9 CASSVAGNYGYTF
TRBV7-2 CASSLGTGWNEKLFF
TRBV5-1 CASSGQGGDEQYF
TRBV19 CASRRTSGFYEQYF
TRBV5-1 CASSLGDVSTDTQYF
TRBV27 CASQTKTGLWNSPLHF
TRBV30 CAWSGLYEQYF
TRBV7-9 CASSSPGQGDYGYTF
TRBV29-1 CSVYSGNTEAFF
TRBV27 CASSFSGNTYEQYF
TRBV11-2 CASSYRFGGYNEQFF
TRBV3-1/TRBV3-2 CASSLIRRIETQYF
TRBV19 CASSLGGTYEQYF
TRBV7-9 CASRGGGGFVQERTDTQYF
TRBV12-3/TRBV12-4 CASGEVKYNEQFF
TRBV6-1 CASSEDWRSTDTQYF
TRBV5-4 CASSLRTPRDYGYTF
TRBV28 CASSLSGSWVNHNEQFF
TRBV19 CASSGSGGAPHTGELFF
TRBV2 CASRAYPQNTEAFF
TRBV27 CASSPLGNTEAFF
TRBV7-9 CASSLGQTTPSGNTIYF
TRBV24-1 CATSDSSNEQFF